This is a list of T cell receptor beta chains from one sample in a study of cytotoxic CD8 clonotypes in ibrutinib-treated CLL. Profiling relied on immunoSEQ multiplex PCR, and the TCRdb table lists in-frame clones only, not all of them. Of approximately 24,000 clones listed, approximately 70% are singletons. Sequencing was performed on PBMCs, taken at disease progression, from a patient treated with ibrutinib. These receptors were taken from a human donor with chronic lymphocytic leukemia. The CDR3 runs from the conserved cysteine through the conserved F or W. Where a row states a size, it is once, few, many or the class of an expanded clone; other rows omit it.

V gene | clone size | CDR3 protein
TRBV5-1 | . | CASSPQQGAGTEAFF
TRBV5-1 | few | CASSLGGNTEAFF
TRBV18 | . | CASSGREGPPLHF
TRBV27 | . | CASSFGTVTDTQYF
TRBV10-3 | once | CAINAGGLNEQYF
TRBV9 | . | CASSVGDRGVEQYF
TRBV7-9 | . | CASSSRETQYF
TRBV7-3 | few | CASSLGPSGGFNEQFF
TRBV10-3 | . | CAISTTGASTDTQYF
TRBV9 | . | CASSGDFSHQPQHF
TRBV4-1 | . | CASSQDLSYEQYF
TRBV4-2 | . | CASSQEGADYGYTF
TRBV25-1 | . | CASSEGYWSPWKEQYF
TRBV10-3 | . | CAISERVNSPLHF
TRBV6-5 | . | CASSHHRGPGSAFF
TRBV5-1 | . | CASSLGGTTSYEQYF
TRBV27 | . | CASSFSDRALDQYF
TRBV6-6 | . | CASSYSQGNEQFF
TRBV7-9 | . | CATSKGFGDEKLFF
TRBV5-4 | . | CASSLSGTKRVDGYTF
TRBV5-6 | . | CASSLGRGWETQYF
TRBV7-2 | . | CASSPGQGNQPQHF
TRBV7-3 | . | CASSPSGIAGTDTQYF
TRBV11-2 | . | CASSLGFILQETQYF
TRBV5-8 | . | CASSLGRAPHEQYF
TRBV6-5 | few | CASSSVTEAFF
TRBV9 | . | CASSVGGGGDTQYF
TRBV29-1 | once | CSVSGTARNEQFF